This entry features one TCR beta chain sequence. The target antigen is unknown. Trimming left V 4 bases short and J 1 base short, with 14 bases between. The CDR3 consists of 15 residues. Per the germline V gene, CDR1 is SGHTS and CDR2 is YDEGEE. The data belong to a study of graft-versus-host responses after intestinal transplantation. Study-level information: Recipients uniformly received anti-thymocyte globulin induction, followed by tacrolimus and steroids for roughly three years.

Data came from immunoSEQ multiplex PCR; TCRdb stores just in-frame clones and leaves some out. The data show 99,000 or so clones, more than 75% seen once. Findings of the study overall: Some GvH clones were seen earlier in gut or blood, suggesting intestinal origin. Early post-transplant declines in HvG were associated with peak levels of circulating GvH clones. When patients had graft-donor T cell macrochimerism, their allografts held high graft-versus-host to host-versus-graft clonal ratios.

This sequence originates from a human patient who received an intestinal transplant, so some T cells may come from the graft donor. The chain links TRBV5-8 to TRBJ1-1, with D perhaps TRBD1 (6 bases). This specimen was PBMCs, taken 255 days after intestinal transplant. In nucleotides, the CDR3 is TGTGCCAGCAGCCTACGCTTACAGGGGAACACTGAAGCTTTCTTT. It specifies CASSLRLQGNTEAFF.